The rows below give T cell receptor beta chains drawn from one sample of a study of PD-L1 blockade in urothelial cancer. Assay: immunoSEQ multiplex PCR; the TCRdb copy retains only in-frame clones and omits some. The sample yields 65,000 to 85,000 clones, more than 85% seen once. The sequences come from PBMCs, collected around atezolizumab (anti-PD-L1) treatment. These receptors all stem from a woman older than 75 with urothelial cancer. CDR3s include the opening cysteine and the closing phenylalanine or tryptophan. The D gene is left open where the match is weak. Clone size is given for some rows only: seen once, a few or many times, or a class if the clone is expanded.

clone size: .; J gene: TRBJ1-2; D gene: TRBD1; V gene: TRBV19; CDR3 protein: CASSIGGTGVDYGYTF; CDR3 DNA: TGTGCCAGTAGTATAGGTGGGACAGGGGTCGACTATGGCTACACCTTC
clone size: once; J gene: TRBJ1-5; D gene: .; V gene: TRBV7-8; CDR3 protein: CASSSRDLNSNQPQHF; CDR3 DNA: TGTGCCAGCAGCTCCCGGGACTTAAATAGCAATCAGCCCCAGCATTTT
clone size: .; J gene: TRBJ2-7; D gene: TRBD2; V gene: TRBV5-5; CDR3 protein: CASSPSTSASHEQYF; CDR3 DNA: TGTGCCAGCAGCCCCTCGACTAGCGCGAGCCACGAGCAGTACTTC
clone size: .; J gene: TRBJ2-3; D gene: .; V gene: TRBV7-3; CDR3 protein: CASSLSQVTDTQYF; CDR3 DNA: TGTGCCAGCAGCTTATCACAAGTTACAGATACGCAGTATTTT
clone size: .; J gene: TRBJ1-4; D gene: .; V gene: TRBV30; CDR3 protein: CACSYLQGSELFF; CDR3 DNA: TGTGCCTGCAGTTACTTGCAGGGATCCGAACTGTTTTTT
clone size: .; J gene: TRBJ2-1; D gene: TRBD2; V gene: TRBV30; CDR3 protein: CAWSLERGYNEQFF; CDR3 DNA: TGTGCCTGGAGTCTTGAGCGGGGGTACAATGAGCAGTTCTTC
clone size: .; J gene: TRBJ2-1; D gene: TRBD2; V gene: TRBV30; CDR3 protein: CAWSGSGSSYNEQFF; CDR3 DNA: TGTGCCTGGAGTGGTAGCGGGAGTTCCTACAATGAGCAGTTCTTC
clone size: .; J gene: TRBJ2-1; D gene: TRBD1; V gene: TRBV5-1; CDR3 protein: CASSSSGLGQGNNEQFF; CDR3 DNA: TGCGCCAGCAGCTCATCCGGCCTGGGACAGGGTAACAATGAGCAGTTCTTC
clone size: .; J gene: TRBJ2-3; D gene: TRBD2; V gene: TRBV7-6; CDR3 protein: CASSSSSGNPTDTQYF; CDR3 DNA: TGTGCCAGCAGCTCTTCTAGCGGGAACCCCACAGATACGCAGTATTTT
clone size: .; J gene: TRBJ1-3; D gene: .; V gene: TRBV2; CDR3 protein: CASSDRGTGRAIYF; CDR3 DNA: TGTGCCAGCAGTGACCGCGGGACCGGCCGGGCCATATATTTT